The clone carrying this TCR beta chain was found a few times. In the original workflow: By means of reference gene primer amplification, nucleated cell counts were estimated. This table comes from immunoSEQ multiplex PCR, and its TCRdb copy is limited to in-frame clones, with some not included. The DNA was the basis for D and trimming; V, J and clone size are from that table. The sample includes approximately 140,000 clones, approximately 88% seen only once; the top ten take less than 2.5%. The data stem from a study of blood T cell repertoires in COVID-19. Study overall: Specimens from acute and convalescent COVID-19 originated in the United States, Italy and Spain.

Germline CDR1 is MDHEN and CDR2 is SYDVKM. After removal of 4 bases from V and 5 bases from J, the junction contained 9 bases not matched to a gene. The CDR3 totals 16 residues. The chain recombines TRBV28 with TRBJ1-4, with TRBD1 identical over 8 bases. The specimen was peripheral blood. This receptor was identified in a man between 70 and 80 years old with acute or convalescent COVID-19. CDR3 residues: CASSYTLDRGNEKLFF. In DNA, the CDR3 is TGTGCCAGCAGTTACACCCTCGACAGGGGAAATGAAAAACTGTTTTTT.